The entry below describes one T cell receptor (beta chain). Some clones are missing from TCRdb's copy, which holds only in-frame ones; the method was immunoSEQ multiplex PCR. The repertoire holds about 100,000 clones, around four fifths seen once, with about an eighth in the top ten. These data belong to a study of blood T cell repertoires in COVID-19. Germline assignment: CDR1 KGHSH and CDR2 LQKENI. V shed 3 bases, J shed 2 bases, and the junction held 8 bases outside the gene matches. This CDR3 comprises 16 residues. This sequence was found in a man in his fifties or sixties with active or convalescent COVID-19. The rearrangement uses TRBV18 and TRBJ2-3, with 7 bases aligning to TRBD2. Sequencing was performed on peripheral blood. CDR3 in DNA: TGTGCCAGCTCACCTCGACTAGCAGGAAACACAGATACGCAGTATTTT. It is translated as CASSPRLAGNTDTQYF. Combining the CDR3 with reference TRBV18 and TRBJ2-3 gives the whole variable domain NAGVMQNPRHLVRRRGQEARLRCSPMKGHSHVYWYRQLPEEGLKFMVYLQKENIIDESGMPKERFSAEFPKEGPSILRIQQVVRGDSAAYFCASSPRLAGNTDTQYFGPGTRLTVL.